The 4 T cell receptor beta chains listed next were all sequenced from one sample in a study of shared clonotypes between healthy human individuals. The data were produced by immunoSEQ multiplex PCR, yet TCRdb's version contains in-frame clones alone and is incomplete. The sample lists some 700,000 clones; about 92% were seen once. Sample: memory CD8+ T cells from PBMCs. The subset: CD45RO+ cells pooled with CCR7-negative TemRA cells. These receptors were taken from a man between 18 and 35 years old in good health. Some clones in this sample may be carry-over from other donors' samples.

J is TRBJ1-1 and V is TRBV6-5, with D hard to call. The V end was cut by 0 bases, the J end by 4 bases, with 12 bases between. The CDR3 covers 15 residues. Germline assignment: CDR1 MNHEY and CDR2 SVGAGI. CDR3 region: CASSYSPVLATEAFF. The CDR3 bases are TGTGCCAGCAGTTACTCTCCGGTCTTGGCCACTGAAGCTTTCTTT.

The chain carries TRBV14 and TRBJ1-2; 8 bases map to TRBD1. The CDR3 extends over 13 amino acids. Trimming cost V 6 bases and J 6 bases; bases outside gene matches: 6. Germline CDR1 is SGHDN and CDR2 is FVKESK. This chain's CDR3 is CASRLDRGDGYTF. The CDR3 DNA reads as TGTGCCAGCAGACTCGACAGGGGAGATGGCTACACCTTC.

The chain is built from TRBV6-1 and TRBJ2-7, with 8 bases that match TRBD1. Germline trimming cut 10 bases from V and 0 bases from J; bases unmatched to any gene: 2. The CDR3 is 12 amino acids. Germline-derived CDR1 and CDR2 are MNHNS and SASEGT. The CDR3 DNA sequence: TGTGCCATCGGACAGGGCTCCTACGAGCAGTACTTC. Its translation: CAIGQGSYEQYF.

The chain is built from TRBV7-9 and TRBJ1-4; D unclear. The ends were cut back, 5 bases at V and 8 bases at J, with 21 bases in the middle. CDR3 length equals 16 residues. The germline gives CDR1 SEHNR, CDR2 FQNEAQ (reference sequence). The CDR3 DNA follows: TGTGCCAGCAGCCCCCCAGGCGGCGGCAGGCCCGAAAAACTGTTTTTT. It specifies CASSPPGGGRPEKLFF.